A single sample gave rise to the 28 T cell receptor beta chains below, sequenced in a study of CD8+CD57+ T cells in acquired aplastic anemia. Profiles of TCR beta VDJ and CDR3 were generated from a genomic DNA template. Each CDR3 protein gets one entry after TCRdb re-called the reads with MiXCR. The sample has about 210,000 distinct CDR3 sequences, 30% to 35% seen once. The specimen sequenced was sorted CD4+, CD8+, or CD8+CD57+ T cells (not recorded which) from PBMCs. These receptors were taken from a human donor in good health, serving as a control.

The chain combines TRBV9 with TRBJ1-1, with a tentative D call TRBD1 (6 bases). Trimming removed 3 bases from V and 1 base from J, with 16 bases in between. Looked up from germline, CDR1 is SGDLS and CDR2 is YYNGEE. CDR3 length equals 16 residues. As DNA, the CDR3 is TGTGCCAGCAGCGGACCCCTGAGGGGGAGGAACACTGAAGCTTTCTTT. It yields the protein CASSGPLRGRNTEAFF.

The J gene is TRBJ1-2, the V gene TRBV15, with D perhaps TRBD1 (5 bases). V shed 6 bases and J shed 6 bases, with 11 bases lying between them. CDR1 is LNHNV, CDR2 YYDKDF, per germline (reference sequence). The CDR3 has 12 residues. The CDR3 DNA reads TGTGCCACCAGAGGGGAGGGTGATGGCTACACCTTC. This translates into CATRGEGDGYTF.

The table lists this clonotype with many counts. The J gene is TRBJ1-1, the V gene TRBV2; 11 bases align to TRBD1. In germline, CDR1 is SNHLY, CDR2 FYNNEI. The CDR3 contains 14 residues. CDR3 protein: CARDRGVLNTEAFF. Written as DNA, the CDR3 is TGTGCTAGGGACAGGGGGGTCCTGAACACTGAAGCTTTCTTT.

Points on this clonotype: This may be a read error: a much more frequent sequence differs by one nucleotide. In DNA, the CDR3 is TGTGCCAGCAGCTTGGCCCTTAGCAGTCAAGAGACCCAGTACTTC. Protein sequence: CASSLALSSQETQYF. The V and J genes are TRBV7-9 and TRBJ2-5, with D unclear. Trimming removed 3 bases from V and 2 bases from J, with 13 bases in between. The germline V gene has CDR1 SEHNR and CDR2 FQNEAQ (reference sequence). The CDR3 has 15 amino acids.

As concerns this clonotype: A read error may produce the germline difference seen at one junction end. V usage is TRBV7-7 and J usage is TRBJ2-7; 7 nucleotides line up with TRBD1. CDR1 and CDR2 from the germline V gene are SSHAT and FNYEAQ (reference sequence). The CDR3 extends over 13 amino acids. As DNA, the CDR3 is TGTGCTAGCAGCTTAGAATGGGACAGCGAGCAGTACTTC. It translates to CASSLEWDSEQYF.

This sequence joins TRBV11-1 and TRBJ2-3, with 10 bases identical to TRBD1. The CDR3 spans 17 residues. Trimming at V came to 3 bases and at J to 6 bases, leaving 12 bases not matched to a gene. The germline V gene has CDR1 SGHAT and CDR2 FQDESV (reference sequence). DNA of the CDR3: TGTGCCAGCAGCTTGAGGAGACAGGGGGCCTCATTGGATACGCAGTATTTT. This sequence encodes CASSLRRQGASLDTQYF. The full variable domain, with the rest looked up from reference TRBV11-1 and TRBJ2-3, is EAEVAQSPRYKITEKSQAVAFWCDPISGHATLYWYRQILGQGPELLVQFQDESVVDDSQLPKDRFSAERLKGVDSTLKIQPAELGDSAMYLCASSLRRQGASLDTQYFGPGTRLTVL.

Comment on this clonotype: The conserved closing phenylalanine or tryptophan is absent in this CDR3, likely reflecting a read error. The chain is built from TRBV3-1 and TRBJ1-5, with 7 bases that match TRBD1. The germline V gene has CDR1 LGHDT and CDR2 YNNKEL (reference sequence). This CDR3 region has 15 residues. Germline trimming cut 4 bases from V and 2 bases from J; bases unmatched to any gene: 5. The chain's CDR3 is CASSPGGAGNQPQHL. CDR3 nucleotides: TGTGCCAGCAGCCCAGGGGGTGCCGGCAATCAGCCCCAGCATCTT.

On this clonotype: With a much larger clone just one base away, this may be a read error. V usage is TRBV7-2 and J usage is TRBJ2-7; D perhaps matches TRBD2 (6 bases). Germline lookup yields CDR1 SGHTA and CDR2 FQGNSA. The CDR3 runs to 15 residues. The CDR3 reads CAGSPMAGPTYEQYF. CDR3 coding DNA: TGTGCCGGCAGCCCCATGGCGGGGCCAACCTACGAGCAGTACTTC.

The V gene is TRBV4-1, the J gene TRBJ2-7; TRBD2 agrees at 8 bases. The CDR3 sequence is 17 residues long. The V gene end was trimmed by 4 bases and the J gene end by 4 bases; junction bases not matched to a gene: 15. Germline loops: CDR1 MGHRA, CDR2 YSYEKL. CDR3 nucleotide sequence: TGCGCCAGCAGCCTATCCATCGGGAGGGGATTGGGATACGAGCAGTACTTC. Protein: CASSLSIGRGLGYEQYF.

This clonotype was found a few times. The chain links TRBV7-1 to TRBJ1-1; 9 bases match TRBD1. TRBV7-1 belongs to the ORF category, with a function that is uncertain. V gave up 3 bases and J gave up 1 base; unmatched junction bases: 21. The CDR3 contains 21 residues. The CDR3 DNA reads TGTGCCAGCAGCTCCCCCTCCCCCCCACGAACAGGGGGCGCGCAGAACACTGAAGCTTTCTTT. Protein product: CASSSPSPPRTGGAQNTEAFF.

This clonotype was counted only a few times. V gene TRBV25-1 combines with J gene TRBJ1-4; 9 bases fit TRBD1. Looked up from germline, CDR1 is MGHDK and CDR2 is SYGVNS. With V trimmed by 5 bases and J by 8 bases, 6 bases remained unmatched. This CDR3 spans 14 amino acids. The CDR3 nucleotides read TGTGCCAGCAGTAACAGGGGGCATTGGGAAAAACTGTTTTTT. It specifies CASSNRGHWEKLFF. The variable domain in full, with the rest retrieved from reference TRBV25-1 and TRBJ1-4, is EADIYQTPRYLVIGTGKKITLECSQTMGHDKMYWYQQDPGMELHLIHYSYGVNSTEKGDLSSESTVSRIRTEHFPLTLESARPSHTSQYLCASSNRGHWEKLFFGSGTQLSVL.

The CDR3 loop is CATSWGQDGDSPLHF. The CDR3 DNA reads TGTGCCACCAGCTGGGGACAGGACGGGGATTCACCCCTCCACTTT. The chain carries TRBV15 and TRBJ1-6; 8 bases align to TRBD1. V lost 5 bases to trimming and J lost 8 bases; unmatched junction nucleotides: 8. This CDR3 has 15 amino acids. The V gene's germline CDR1 is LNHNV and CDR2 YYDKDF (reference sequence).

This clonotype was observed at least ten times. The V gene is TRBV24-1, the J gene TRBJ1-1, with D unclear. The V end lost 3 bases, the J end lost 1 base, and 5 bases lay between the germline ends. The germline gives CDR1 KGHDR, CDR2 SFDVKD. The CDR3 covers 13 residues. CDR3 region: CATSDGRNTEAFF. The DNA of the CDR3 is TGTGCCACCAGTGATGGTAGGAACACTGAAGCTTTCTTT.

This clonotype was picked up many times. The CDR3 here is CASSTVRTELGYGYTF. In DNA form, the CDR3 reads TGTGCCAGCAGTACCGTTAGGACAGAATTAGGCTATGGCTACACCTTC. The chain recombines TRBV6-6 with TRBJ1-2; D possibly corresponds to TRBD1 (6 bases). Per germline, CDR1 MNHNY and CDR2 SVGAGI (reference sequence). The V and J ends lost 5 bases and 4 bases respectively, with 20 bases between them. CDR3 size: 16 residues.

This chain's CDR3 is CARRGTGYNEQFF. In DNA form, the CDR3 reads TGTGCCCGCCGGGGGACAGGGTACAATGAGCAGTTCTTC. The rearrangement joins TRBV2 to TRBJ2-1, with TRBD1 identical over 9 bases. The V and J ends lost 11 bases and 4 bases, in that order; junction bases with no gene match: 6. Germline assignment: CDR1 SNHLY and CDR2 FYNNEI. This CDR3 spans 13 amino acids.

This CDR3 reads CATSSSRPQGYEQYF. The DNA for the CDR3 is TGTGCCACCAGCAGCTCCAGGCCGCAGGGATACGAGCAGTACTTC. The rearrangement links TRBV15 to TRBJ2-7; maybe TRBD1 (5 bases). This CDR3 region has 15 residues. Trimming cost V 3 bases and J 4 bases, with 16 bases left between them. Germline-derived CDR1 and CDR2 are LNHNV and YYDKDF (reference sequence).

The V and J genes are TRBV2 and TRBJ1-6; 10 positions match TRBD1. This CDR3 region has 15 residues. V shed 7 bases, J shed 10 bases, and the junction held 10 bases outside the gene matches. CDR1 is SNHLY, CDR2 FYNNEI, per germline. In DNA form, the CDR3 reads TGTGCCAGCATGCCAAGGGACAGGGGAAGGTCACCCCTCCACTTT. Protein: CASMPRDRGRSPLHF. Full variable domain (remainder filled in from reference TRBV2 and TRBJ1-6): EPEVTQTPSHQVTQMGQEVILRCVPISNHLYFYWYRQILGQKVEFLVSFYNNEISEKSEIFDDQFSVERPDGSNFTLKIRSTKLEDSAMYFCASMPRDRGRSPLHFGNGTRLTVT.

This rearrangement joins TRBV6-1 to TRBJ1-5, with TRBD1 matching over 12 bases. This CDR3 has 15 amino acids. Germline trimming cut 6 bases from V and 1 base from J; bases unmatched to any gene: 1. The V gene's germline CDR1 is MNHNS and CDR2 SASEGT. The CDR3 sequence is CASRGQGASNQPQHF. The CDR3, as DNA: TGTGCCAGCAGGGGACAGGGGGCAAGCAATCAGCCCCAGCATTTT.

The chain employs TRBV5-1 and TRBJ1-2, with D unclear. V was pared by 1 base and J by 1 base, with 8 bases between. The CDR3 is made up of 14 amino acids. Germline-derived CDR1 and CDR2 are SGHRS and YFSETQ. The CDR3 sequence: CASSLRSVNYGYTF. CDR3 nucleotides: TGCGCCAGCAGCTTGAGGTCTGTTAACTATGGCTACACCTTC.

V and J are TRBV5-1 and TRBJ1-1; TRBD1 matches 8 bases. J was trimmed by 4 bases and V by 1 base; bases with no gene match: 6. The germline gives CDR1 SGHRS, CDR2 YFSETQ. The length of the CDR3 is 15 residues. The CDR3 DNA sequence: TGCGCCAGCAGCTTGTCGACAGGGGTTATCACTGAAGCTTTCTTT. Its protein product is CASSLSTGVITEAFF.

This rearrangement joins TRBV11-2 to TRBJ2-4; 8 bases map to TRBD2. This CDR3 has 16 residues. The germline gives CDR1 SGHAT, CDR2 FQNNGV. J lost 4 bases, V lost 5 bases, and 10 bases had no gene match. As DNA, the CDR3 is TGTGCCAGCAGCCAATCCAGCGGGGGACTTAAAAACATTCAGTACTTC. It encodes CASSQSSGGLKNIQYF.

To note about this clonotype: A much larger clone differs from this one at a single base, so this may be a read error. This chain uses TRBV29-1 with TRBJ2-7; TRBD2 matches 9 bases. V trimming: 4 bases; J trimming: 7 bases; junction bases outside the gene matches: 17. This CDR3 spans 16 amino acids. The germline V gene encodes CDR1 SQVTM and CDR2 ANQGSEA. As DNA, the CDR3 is TGCAGCGTTGTTGGAGGTCTAGCGGGAAATTACAATGAGCAGTACTTC. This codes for CSVVGGLAGNYNEQYF.

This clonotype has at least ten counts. CDR3 in amino acids: CASSDNNYGYTF. CDR3 coding DNA: TGTGCCAGCAGTGACAATAACTATGGCTACACCTTC. This chain connects TRBV2 to TRBJ1-2; D is unclear. The CDR3 is 12 amino acids. V was trimmed by 3 bases and J by 1 base, leaving 3 bases between them. Germline CDR1 is SNHLY and CDR2 is FYNNEI. Together with reference TRBV2 and TRBJ1-2, the CDR3 gives the full variable domain: EPEVTQTPSHQVTQMGQEVILRCVPISNHLYFYWYRQILGQKVEFLVSFYNNEISEKSEIFDDQFSVERPDGSNFTLKIRSTKLEDSAMYFCASSDNNYGYTFGSGTRLTVV.

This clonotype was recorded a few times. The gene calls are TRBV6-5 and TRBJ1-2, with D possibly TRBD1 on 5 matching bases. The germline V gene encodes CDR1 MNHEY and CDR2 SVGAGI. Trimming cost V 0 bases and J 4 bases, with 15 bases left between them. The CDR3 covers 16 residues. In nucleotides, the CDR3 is TGTGCCAGCAGTTACTCGGTCGTGGGGGTTGCCTATGGCTACACCTTC. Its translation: CASSYSVVGVAYGYTF.

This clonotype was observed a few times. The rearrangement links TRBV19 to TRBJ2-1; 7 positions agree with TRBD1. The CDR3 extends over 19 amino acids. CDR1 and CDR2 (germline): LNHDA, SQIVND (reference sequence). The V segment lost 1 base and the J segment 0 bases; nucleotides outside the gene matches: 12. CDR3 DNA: TGTGCCAGTAGTATAGGGCCCGGGACAGCCAGAAGCTCCTACAATGAGCAGTTCTTC. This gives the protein CASSIGPGTARSSYNEQFF.

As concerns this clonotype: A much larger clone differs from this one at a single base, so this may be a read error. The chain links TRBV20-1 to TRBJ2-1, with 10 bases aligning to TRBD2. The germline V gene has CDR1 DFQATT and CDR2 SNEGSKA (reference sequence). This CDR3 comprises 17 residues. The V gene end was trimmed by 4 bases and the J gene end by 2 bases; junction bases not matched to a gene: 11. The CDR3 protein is CSATDRLAGAAYNEQFF. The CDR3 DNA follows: TGCAGTGCTACAGATAGACTAGCGGGTGCCGCCTACAATGAGCAGTTCTTC.

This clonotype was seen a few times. CDR3 in amino acids: CSAESPRAGGPNEQFF. The CDR3 DNA reads as TGCAGTGCTGAATCCCCCCGAGCGGGGGGGCCCAATGAGCAGTTCTTC. This chain joins TRBV20-1 and TRBJ2-1; 10 bases are a match to TRBD2. Per germline, CDR1 DFQATT and CDR2 SNEGSKA (reference sequence). The CDR3 runs 16 residues. The V and J ends lost 5 bases and 6 bases, in that order; junction bases with no gene match: 13.

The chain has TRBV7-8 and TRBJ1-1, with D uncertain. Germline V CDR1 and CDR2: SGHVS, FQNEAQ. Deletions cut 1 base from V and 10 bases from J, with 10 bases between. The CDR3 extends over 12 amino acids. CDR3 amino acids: CASSLDCSGAFF. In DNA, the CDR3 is TGTGCCAGCAGCTTAGACTGCTCTGGAGCTTTCTTT.